This is a list of T cell receptor beta chains from one sample in a study of blood T cell repertoires in COVID-19. Sequenced by immunoSEQ multiplex PCR; TCRdb stores in-frame clones only, minus some. The sample contains 450,000 or so clones, 89% of which appear only once. Sequenced material: peripheral blood. The receptor set was obtained from a man between 18 and 35 years old with COVID-19, enrolled during active disease. Both conserved end residues are part of each CDR3. D genes are given only for firm matches. Clone size is shown for a subset of rows, as once, few, many or a class of expanded clone.

V: TRBV6-1
J: TRBJ1-6
D: TRBD1
size: .
CDR3: CASSELKVGGQFNSPLHF
DNA: TGTGCCAGCAGTGAGCTTAAGGTCGGGGGACAGTTTAATTCACCCCTCCACTTT

V: TRBV28
J: TRBJ1-2
D: TRBD1
size: .
CDR3: CASSSGQGVPIDGYTF
DNA: TGTGCCAGCAGCTCGGGACAGGGGGTCCCAATCGATGGCTACACCTTC

V: TRBV2
J: TRBJ2-3
D: .
size: .
CDR3: CASNGGLYTDTQYF
DNA: TGTGCCAGCAACGGGGGTTTGTACACAGATACGCAGTATTTT

V: TRBV2
J: TRBJ1-4
D: .
size: few
CDR3: CASSERGIVANEKLFF
DNA: TGTGCCAGCAGTGAACGGGGGATCGTGGCTAATGAAAAACTGTTTTTT

V: TRBV7-9
J: TRBJ1-5
D: .
size: .
CDR3: CASSLEAVEPQHF
DNA: TGTGCCAGCAGCTTAGAGGCGGTAGAGCCCCAGCATTTT

V: TRBV11-3
J: TRBJ2-3
D: TRBD2
size: few
CDR3: CASSPRLAGVKGDTQYF
DNA: TGTGCCAGCAGCCCCCGACTAGCGGGAGTTAAGGGAGATACGCAGTATTTT

V: TRBV9
J: TRBJ1-1
D: TRBD1
size: .
CDR3: CASSQRTGGGDTEAFF
DNA: TGTGCCAGCAGCCAACGGACAGGGGGCGGTGACACTGAAGCTTTCTTT

V: TRBV25-1
J: TRBJ2-2
D: TRBD1
size: .
CDR3: CASSEVTGTGELFF
DNA: TGTGCCAGCAGTGAGGTGACAGGGACCGGGGAGCTGTTTTTT

V: TRBV30
J: TRBJ1-4
D: .
size: .
CDR3: CAWRGTGAGEKLFF
DNA: TGTGCCTGGAGGGGGACTGGGGCTGGGGAAAAACTGTTTTTT

V: TRBV5-6
J: TRBJ1-5
D: .
size: .
CDR3: CASSHRDSSNQPQHF
DNA: TGTGCCAGCAGCCACAGGGATTCGAGCAATCAGCCCCAGCATTTT

V: TRBV6-1
J: TRBJ1-1
D: .
size: once
CDR3: CASSEEAGVDTEAFF
DNA: TGTGCCAGCAGTGAAGAGGCAGGGGTGGACACTGAAGCTTTCTTT

V: TRBV5-1
J: TRBJ1-2
D: .
size: .
CDR3: CASSFDPRGFSYGYTF
DNA: TGCGCCAGCAGCTTCGACCCCCGGGGTTTCAGTTATGGCTACACCTTC

V: TRBV15
J: TRBJ1-3
D: .
size: .
CDR3: CATSRGGQLIGNTIYF
DNA: TGTGCCACCAGCAGAGGGGGACAACTTATTGGAAACACCATATATTTT

V: TRBV2
J: TRBJ1-6
D: .
size: .
CDR3: CASSDDTPSPLHF
DNA: TGTGCCAGCAGTGACGACACGCCTTCACCCCTCCACTTT

V: TRBV27
J: TRBJ1-5
D: .
size: .
CDR3: CASSKTGSNQPQHF
DNA: TGTGCCAGCAGCAAAACAGGGTCCAATCAGCCCCAGCATTTT

V: TRBV30
J: TRBJ1-1
D: TRBD1
size: .
CDR3: CAWSVGTGNTEAFF
DNA: TGTGCCTGGAGTGTCGGGACAGGGAACACTGAAGCTTTCTTT

V: TRBV6-1
J: TRBJ1-2
D: .
size: .
CDR3: CASSEILLEGYTF
DNA: TGTGCCAGCAGTGAAATCTTACTTGAGGGCTACACCTTC

V: TRBV29-1
J: TRBJ2-1
D: .
size: .
CDR3: CSVDGQTSYNEQFF
DNA: TGCAGCGTTGATGGGCAGACCTCCTACAATGAGCAGTTCTTC

V: TRBV6-5
J: TRBJ1-6
D: TRBD1
size: .
CDR3: CASSSDRESPLHF
DNA: TGTGCCAGCAGTTCTGACAGGGAGTCACCCCTCCACTTT

V: TRBV19
J: TRBJ1-2
D: TRBD1
size: once
CDR3: CASSMPGQGYGYTF
DNA: TGTGCCAGTAGTATGCCGGGACAGGGATATGGCTACACCTTC

V: TRBV4-2
J: TRBJ2-1
D: .
size: .
CDR3: CASSQKPGGDNEQFF
DNA: TGTGCCAGCAGCCAAAAGCCCGGAGGGGACAATGAGCAGTTCTTC

V: TRBV3-1/TRBV3-2
J: TRBJ2-5
D: .
size: .
CDR3: CASRPQGSGVRRFETQYF
DNA: TGTGCCAGCAGGCCCCAGGGGTCCGGGGTCCGGCGCTTTGAGACCCAGTACTTC

V: TRBV11-3
J: TRBJ2-3
D: TRBD2
size: .
CDR3: CASSLVAGGADTQYF
DNA: TGTGCCAGCAGCTTAGTAGCGGGGGGTGCAGATACGCAGTATTTT

V: TRBV4-2
J: TRBJ1-2
D: TRBD1
size: .
CDR3: CASRGGGARGYTF
DNA: TGTGCCAGCAGAGGAGGGGGCGCGAGGGGCTACACCTTC

V: TRBV11-2
J: TRBJ2-1
D: TRBD2
size: .
CDR3: CASSLDRPSGTSYNEQFF
DNA: TGTGCCAGCAGCTTAGATCGGCCTAGCGGGACCTCCTACAATGAGCAGTTCTTC

V: TRBV7-9
J: TRBJ1-1
D: TRBD1
size: .
CDR3: CASSSTRTGGNPHYEAFF
DNA: TGTGCCAGCAGCTCTACTCGTACAGGGGGCAACCCCCACTATGAAGCTTTCTTT

V: TRBV4-1
J: TRBJ2-1
D: TRBD1
size: .
CDR3: CASSQTGPYNEQFF
DNA: TGCGCCAGCAGCCAGACAGGGCCCTACAATGAGCAGTTCTTC

V: TRBV19
J: TRBJ2-5
D: TRBD1
size: .
CDR3: CASSIRTGMKETQYF
DNA: TGTGCCAGTAGTATAAGGACAGGTATGAAAGAGACCCAGTACTTC

V: TRBV4-1
J: TRBJ2-1
D: TRBD2
size: .
CDR3: CASSHPGLAGRSSYNEQFF
DNA: TGCGCCAGCAGCCACCCGGGACTAGCGGGAAGGAGCTCCTACAATGAGCAGTTCTTC

V: TRBV5-6
J: TRBJ2-3
D: .
size: .
CDR3: CASSSDSTRDTQYF
DNA: TGTGCCAGCAGCTCCGACAGCACCCGAGATACGCAGTATTTT

V: TRBV11-1
J: TRBJ1-2
D: TRBD1
size: .
CDR3: CASSFRDSRDYGYTF
DNA: TGTGCCAGCAGCTTCCGGGACAGCCGAGACTATGGCTACACCTTC

V: TRBV14
J: TRBJ1-6
D: TRBD1
size: .
CDR3: CASSPLRGRGDSPLHF
DNA: TGTGCCAGCAGCCCCCTCAGGGGGCGAGGGGATTCACCCCTCCACTTT

V: TRBV5-1
J: TRBJ2-1
D: TRBD2
size: .
CDR3: CASSSGTTHYNEQFF
DNA: TGCGCCAGCAGCTCAGGGACTACTCACTACAATGAGCAGTTCTTC

V: TRBV24-1
J: TRBJ1-5
D: .
size: .
CDR3: CATSDSGGRTNQPQHF
DNA: TGTGCCACCAGTGACTCGGGGGGGAGAACCAATCAGCCCCAGCATTTT

V: TRBV6-1
J: TRBJ1-3
D: .
size: once
CDR3: CASSEAGGEYGNTIYF
DNA: TGTGCCAGCAGTGAAGCTGGCGGGGAATATGGAAACACCATATATTTT

V: TRBV6-5
J: TRBJ2-2
D: .
size: .
CDR3: CATLRARNTGELFF
DNA: TGTGCCACTTTGAGGGCCAGGAACACCGGGGAGCTGTTTTTT

V: TRBV7-9
J: TRBJ2-1
D: TRBD2
size: .
CDR3: CASSLALAYVVYNEQFF
DNA: TGTGCCAGCAGCTTAGCACTAGCGTATGTCGTCTACAATGAGCAGTTCTTC

V: TRBV30
J: TRBJ2-7
D: TRBD2
size: .
CDR3: CAWSRSGSYEQYF
DNA: TGTGCCTGGAGTCGTAGCGGGAGCTACGAGCAGTACTTC

V: TRBV29-1
J: TRBJ2-5
D: TRBD2
size: .
CDR3: CSVRLAGFETQYF
DNA: TGCAGCGTACGACTAGCGGGATTTGAGACCCAGTACTTC

V: TRBV6-5
J: TRBJ2-3
D: TRBD2
size: .
CDR3: CASSYRAGGGGTQYF
DNA: TGTGCCAGCAGTTACCGGGCGGGAGGGGGAGGTACGCAGTATTTT

V: TRBV2
J: TRBJ1-2
D: TRBD1
size: .
CDR3: CASSKDRGRLYGYTF
DNA: TGTGCCAGCAGCAAAGACAGGGGGCGACTCTATGGCTACACCTTC

V: TRBV3-1/TRBV3-2
J: TRBJ1-2
D: .
size: .
CDR3: CASSPLRGRHYGYTF
DNA: TGTGCCAGCAGCCCCCTTAGAGGGAGACACTATGGCTACACCTTC